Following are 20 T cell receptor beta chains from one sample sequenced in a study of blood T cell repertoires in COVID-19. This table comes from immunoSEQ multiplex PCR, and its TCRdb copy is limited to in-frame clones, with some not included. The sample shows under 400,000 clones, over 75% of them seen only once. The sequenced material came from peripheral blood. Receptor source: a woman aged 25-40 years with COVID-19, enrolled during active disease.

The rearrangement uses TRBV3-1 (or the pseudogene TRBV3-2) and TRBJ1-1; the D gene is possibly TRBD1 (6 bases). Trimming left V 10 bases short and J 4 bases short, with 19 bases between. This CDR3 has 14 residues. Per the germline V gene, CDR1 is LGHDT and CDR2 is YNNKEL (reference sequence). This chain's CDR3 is CAIKSQGWCTEAFF. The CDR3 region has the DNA TGTGCCATCAAATCACAGGGCTGGTGCACTGAAGCTTTCTTT.

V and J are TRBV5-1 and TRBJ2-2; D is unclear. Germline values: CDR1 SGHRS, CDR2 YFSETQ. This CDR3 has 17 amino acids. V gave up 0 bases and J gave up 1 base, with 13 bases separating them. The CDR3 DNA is TGCGCCAGCAGCTTGGTTTCACTTCATTTGAACACCGGGGAGCTGTTTTTT. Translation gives CASSLVSLHLNTGELFF.

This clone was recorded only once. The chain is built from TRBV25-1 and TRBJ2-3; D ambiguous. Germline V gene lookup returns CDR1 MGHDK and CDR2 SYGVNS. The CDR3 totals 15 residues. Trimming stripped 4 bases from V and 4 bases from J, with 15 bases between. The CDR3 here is CASSATGSPSDTQYF. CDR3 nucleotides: TGTGCCAGCAGTGCAACCGGGTCACCGTCAGATACGCAGTATTTT.

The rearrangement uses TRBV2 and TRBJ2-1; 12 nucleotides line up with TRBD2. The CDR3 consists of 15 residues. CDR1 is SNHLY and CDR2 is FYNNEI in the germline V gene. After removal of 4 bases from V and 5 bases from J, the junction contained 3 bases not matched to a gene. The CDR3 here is CASSGTSGKNNEQFF. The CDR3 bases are TGTGCCAGCAGTGGGACTAGCGGGAAGAACAATGAGCAGTTCTTC.

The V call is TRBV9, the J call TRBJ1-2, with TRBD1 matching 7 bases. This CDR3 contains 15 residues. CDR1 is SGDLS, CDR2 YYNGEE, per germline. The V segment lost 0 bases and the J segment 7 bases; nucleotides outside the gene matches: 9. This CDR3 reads CASSVGQGKKFGYTF. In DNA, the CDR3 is TGTGCCAGCAGCGTAGGACAGGGCAAGAAGTTTGGCTACACCTTC.

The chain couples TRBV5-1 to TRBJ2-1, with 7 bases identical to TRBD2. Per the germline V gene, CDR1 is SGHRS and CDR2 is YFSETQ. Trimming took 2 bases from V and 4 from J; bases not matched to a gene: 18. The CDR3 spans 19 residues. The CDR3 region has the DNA TGCGCCAGCAGCTTCGCCTCTTCTAGCGGCCGAGCCCCTTACAATGAGCAGTTCTTC. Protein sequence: CASSFASSSGRAPYNEQFF.

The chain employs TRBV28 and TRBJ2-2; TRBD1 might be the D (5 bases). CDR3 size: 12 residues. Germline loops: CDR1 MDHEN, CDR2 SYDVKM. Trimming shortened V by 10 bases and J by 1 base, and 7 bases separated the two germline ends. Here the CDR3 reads CATDRNTGELFF. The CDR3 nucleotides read TGTGCCACAGACAGGAACACCGGGGAGCTGTTTTTT.

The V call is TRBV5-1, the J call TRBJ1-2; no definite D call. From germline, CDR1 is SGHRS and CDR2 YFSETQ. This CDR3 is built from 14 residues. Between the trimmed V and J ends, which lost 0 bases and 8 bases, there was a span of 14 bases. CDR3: CASSLAGGVQGYTF. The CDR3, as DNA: TGCGCCAGCAGCTTGGCGGGCGGGGTTCAGGGCTACACCTTC.

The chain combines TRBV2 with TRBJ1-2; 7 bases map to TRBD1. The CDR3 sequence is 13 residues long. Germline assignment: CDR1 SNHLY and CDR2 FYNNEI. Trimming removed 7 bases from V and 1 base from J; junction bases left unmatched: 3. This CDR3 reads CASTRQGNYGYTF. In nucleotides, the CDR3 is TGTGCCAGCACCCGACAGGGTAACTATGGCTACACCTTC.

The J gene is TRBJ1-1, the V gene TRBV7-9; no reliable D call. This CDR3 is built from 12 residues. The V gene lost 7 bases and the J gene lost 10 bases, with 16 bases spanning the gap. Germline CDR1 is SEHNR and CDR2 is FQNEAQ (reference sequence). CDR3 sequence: CASIGASMRAFF. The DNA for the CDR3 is TGTGCCAGCATCGGAGCCTCGATGCGAGCTTTCTTT.

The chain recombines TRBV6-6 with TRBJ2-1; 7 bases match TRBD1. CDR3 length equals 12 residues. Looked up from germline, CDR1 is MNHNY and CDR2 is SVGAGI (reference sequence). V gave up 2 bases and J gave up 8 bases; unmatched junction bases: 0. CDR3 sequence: CASSYRGHEQFF. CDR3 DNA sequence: TGTGCCAGCAGTTACAGGGGGCATGAGCAGTTCTTC.

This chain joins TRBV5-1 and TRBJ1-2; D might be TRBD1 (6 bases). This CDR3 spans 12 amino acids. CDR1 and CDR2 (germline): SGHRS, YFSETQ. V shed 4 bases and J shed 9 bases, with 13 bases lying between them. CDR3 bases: TGCGCCAGCAGCCACGGACAGACGAGCTACACCTTC. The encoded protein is CASSHGQTSYTF.

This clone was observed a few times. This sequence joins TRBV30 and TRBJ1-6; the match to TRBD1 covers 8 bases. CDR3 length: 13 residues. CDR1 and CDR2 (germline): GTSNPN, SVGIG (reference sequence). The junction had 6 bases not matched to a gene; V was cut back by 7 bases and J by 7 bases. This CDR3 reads CAFGQGRNSPLHF. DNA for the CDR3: TGTGCCTTCGGACAGGGTAGGAATTCACCCCTCCACTTT. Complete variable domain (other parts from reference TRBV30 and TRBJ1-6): SQTIHQWPATLVQPVGSPLSLECTVEGTSNPNLYWYRQAAGRGLQLLFYSVGIGQISSEVPQNLSASRPQDRQFILSSKKLLLSDSGFYLCAFGQGRNSPLHFGNGTRLTVT.

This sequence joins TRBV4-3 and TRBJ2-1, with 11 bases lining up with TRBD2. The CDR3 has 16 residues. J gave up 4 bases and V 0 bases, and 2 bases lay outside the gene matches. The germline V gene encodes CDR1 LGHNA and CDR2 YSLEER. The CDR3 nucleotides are TGCGCCAGCAGCCAAGATGGGACTAGCGGTTACAATGAGCAGTTCTTC. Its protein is CASSQDGTSGYNEQFF.

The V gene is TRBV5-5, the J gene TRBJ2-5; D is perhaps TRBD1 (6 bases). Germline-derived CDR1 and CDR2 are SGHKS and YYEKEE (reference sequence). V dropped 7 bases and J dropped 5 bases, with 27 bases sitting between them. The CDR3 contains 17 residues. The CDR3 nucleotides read TGTGCCAGCGGGATCCTGAGGGCTAGCAGGGGAGATGAGACCCAGTACTTC. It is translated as CASGILRASRGDETQYF.

This CDR3 is CASSAQGANTGELFF. The CDR3 bases are TGTGCCAGCAGCGCTCAGGGCGCGAACACCGGGGAGCTGTTTTTT. This rearrangement joins TRBV13 to TRBJ2-2; tentatively, D is TRBD1 (5 bases). In germline, CDR1 is PRHDT, CDR2 FYEKMQ (reference sequence). The CDR3 runs to 15 residues. The ends were cut back, 5 bases at V and 0 bases at J, with 10 bases in the middle.

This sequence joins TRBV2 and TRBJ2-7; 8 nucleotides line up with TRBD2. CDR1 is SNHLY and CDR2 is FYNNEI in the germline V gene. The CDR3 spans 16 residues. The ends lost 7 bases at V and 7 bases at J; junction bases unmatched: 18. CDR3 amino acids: CASILLAGTPGGEQYF. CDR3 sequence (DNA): TGTGCCAGCATCCTCCTAGCGGGCACCCCCGGGGGAGAGCAGTACTTC.

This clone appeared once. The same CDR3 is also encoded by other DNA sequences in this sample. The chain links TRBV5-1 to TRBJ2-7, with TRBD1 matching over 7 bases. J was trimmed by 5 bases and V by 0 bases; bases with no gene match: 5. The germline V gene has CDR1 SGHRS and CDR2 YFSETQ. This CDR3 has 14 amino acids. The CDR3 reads CASSLGQGDDEQYF. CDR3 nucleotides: TGCGCCAGCAGCTTGGGACAGGGTGATGACGAGCAGTACTTC. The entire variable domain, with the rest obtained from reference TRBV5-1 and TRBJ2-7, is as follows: KAGVTQTPRYLIKTRGQQVTLSCSPISGHRSVSWYQQTPGQGLQFLFEYFSETQRNKGNFPGRFSGRQFSNSRSEMNVSTLELGDSALYLCASSLGQGDDEQYFGPGTRLTVT.

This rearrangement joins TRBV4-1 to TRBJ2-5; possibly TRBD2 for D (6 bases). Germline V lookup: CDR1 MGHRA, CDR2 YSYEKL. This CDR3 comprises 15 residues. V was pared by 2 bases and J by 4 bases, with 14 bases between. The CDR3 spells CASSQWYRGGETQYF. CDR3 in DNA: TGCGCCAGCAGCCAATGGTATAGGGGAGGAGAGACCCAGTACTTC.

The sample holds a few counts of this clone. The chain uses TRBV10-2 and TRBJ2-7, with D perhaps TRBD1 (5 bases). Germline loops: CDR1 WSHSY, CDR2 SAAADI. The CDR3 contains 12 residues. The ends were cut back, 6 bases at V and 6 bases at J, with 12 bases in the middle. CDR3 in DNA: TGCGCCAGCAGACCCGCAAGGGGCGAGCAGTACTTC. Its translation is CASRPARGEQYF.